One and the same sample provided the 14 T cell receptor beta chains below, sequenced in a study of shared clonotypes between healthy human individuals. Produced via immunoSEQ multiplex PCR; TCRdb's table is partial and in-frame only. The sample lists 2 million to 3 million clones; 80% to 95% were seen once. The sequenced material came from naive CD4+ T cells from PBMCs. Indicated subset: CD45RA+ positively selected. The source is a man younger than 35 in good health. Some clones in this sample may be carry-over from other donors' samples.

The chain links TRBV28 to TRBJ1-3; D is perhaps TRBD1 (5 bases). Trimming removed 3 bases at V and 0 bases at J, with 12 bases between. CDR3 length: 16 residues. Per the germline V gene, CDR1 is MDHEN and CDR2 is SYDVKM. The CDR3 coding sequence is TGTGCCAGCAGTTTGGGCAGGGTGAGCTCTGGAAACACCATATATTTT. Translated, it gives CASSLGRVSSGNTIYF.

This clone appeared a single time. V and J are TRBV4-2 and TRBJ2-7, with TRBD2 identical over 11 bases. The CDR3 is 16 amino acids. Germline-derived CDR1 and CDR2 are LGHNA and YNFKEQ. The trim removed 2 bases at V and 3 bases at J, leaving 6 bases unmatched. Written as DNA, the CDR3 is TGTGCCAGCAGCCAAACGACTAGCGGGACAAACTACGAGCAGTACTTC. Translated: CASSQTTSGTNYEQYF.

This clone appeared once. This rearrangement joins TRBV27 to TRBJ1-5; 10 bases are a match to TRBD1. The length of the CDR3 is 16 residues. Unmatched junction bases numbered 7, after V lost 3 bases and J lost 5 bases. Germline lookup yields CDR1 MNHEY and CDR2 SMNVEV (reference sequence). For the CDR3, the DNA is TGTGCCAGCAGTTTTACGGACAGGGGGTTTGATCAGCCCCAGCATTTT. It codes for CASSFTDRGFDQPQHF.

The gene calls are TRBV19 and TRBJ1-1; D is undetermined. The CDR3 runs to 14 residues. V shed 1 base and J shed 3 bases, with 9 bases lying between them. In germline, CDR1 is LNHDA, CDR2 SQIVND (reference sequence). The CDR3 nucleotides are TGTGCCAGTAGTATAGCAGCGGGTTACACTGAAGCTTTCTTT. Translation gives CASSIAAGYTEAFF.

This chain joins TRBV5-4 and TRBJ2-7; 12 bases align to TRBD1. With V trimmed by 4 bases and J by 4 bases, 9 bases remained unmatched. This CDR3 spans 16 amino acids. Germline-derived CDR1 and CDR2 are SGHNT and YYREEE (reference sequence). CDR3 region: CASSLGGTGGGYEQYF. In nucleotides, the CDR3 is TGTGCCAGCAGCCTGGGAGGGACAGGGGGCGGGTACGAGCAGTACTTC.

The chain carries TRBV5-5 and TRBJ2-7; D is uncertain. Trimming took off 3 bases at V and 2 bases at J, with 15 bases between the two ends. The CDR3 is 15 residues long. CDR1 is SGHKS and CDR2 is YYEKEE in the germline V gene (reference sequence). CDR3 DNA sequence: TGTGCCAGCAGCTCTCGGGCCACTATTACCTACGAGCAGTACTTC. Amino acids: CASSSRATITYEQYF.

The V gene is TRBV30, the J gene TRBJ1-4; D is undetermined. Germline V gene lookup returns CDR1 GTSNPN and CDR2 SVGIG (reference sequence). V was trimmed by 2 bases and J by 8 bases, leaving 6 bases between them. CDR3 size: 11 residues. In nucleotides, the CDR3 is TGTGCCTGGAGTTCTGAAGAAAAACTGTTTTTT. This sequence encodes CAWSSEEKLFF.

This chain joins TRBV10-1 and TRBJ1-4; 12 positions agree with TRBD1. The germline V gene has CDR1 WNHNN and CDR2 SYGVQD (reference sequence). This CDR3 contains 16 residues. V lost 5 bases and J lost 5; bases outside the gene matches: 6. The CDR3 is CASSHRDRGPNEKLFF. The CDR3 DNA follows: TGCGCCAGCAGTCACCGGGACAGGGGGCCCAATGAAAAACTGTTTTTT.

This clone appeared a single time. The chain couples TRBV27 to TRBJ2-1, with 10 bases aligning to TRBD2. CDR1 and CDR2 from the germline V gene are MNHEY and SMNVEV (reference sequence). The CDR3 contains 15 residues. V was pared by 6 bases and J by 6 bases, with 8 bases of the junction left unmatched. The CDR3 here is CASRPLAGAGNEQFF. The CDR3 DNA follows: TGTGCCAGCAGACCCCTAGCGGGAGCTGGCAATGAGCAGTTCTTC.

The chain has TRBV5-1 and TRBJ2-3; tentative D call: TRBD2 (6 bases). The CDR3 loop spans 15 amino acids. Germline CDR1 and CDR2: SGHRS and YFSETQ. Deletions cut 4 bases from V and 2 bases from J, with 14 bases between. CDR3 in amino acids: CASSLKGGPTDTQYF. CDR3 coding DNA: TGCGCCAGCAGCCTCAAGGGAGGCCCCACAGATACGCAGTATTTT.

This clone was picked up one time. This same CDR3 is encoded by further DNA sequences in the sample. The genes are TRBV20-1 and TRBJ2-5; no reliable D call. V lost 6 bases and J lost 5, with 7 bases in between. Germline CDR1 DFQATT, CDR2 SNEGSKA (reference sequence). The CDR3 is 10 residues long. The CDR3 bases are TGCAGTGCCGGTCGGGAGACCCAGTACTTC. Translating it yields CSAGRETQYF.

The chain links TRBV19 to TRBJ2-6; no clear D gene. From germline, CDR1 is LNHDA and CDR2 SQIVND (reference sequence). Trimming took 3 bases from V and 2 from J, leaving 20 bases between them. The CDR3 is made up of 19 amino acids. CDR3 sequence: CASSIERFSSRPGANVLTF. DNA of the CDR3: TGTGCCAGTAGTATTGAGAGATTTTCCAGTCGTCCTGGGGCCAACGTCCTGACTTTC.

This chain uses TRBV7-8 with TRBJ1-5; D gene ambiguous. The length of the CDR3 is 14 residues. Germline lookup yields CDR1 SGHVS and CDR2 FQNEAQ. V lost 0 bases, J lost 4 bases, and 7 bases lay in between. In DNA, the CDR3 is TGTGCCAGCAGCTTAGCGGGGAGGAATCAGCCCCAGCATTTT. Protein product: CASSLAGRNQPQHF.

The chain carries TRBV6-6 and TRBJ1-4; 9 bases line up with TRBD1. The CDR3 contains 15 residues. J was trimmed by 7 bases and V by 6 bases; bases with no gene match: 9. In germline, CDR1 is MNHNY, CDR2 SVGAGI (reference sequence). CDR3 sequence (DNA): TGTGCCAGCAGCGCTACTGACAGGGGGAGTGAAAAACTGTTTTTT. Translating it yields CASSATDRGSEKLFF.